What follows are 27 T cell receptor beta chains derived from one specimen sequenced in a study of Graves' ophthalmopathy and Graves' hyperthyroidism. Using RNA transcripts, the TCR beta CDR3 regions were amplified. RT-PCR was first run with HTBI primers, then multiplex PCR in a second round. A single record per CDR3 protein comes from TCRdb applying MiXCR to the multiplex PCR reads. The sample consists of 200,000 to 250,000 distinct CDR3 sequences, about 46% of them appearing once. The sample was peripheral blood. These TCRs come from an adult man with Graves' ophthalmopathy.

The gene calls are TRBV7-3 and TRBJ2-2; 9 bases are a match to TRBD1. Germline CDR1 SGHTA, CDR2 FQGTGA. Trimming removed 6 bases from V and 7 bases from J; junction bases left unmatched: 3. CDR3 size: 13 residues. The chain's CDR3 is CASRTGGGGELFF. For the CDR3, the DNA is TGTGCCAGCAGGACAGGGGGTGGCGGGGAGCTGTTTTTT.

This clonotype appeared once. The genes are TRBV28 and TRBJ1-2; 9 nucleotides line up with TRBD1. Germline CDR1 reads MDHEN; CDR2 reads SYDVKM. V trimming: 2 bases; J trimming: 3 bases; junction bases outside the gene matches: 4. CDR3 length equals 15 residues. The DNA for the CDR3 is TGTGCCAGCAGTTTAAGAGGGACAGGGTACTATGGCTACACCTTC. Residues: CASSLRGTGYYGYTF.

This sequence joins TRBV7-9 and TRBJ2-7, with D possibly matching TRBD2 (7 bases). The CDR3 has 16 residues. Trimming took off 5 bases at V and 7 bases at J, with 24 bases between the two ends. Germline V CDR1 and CDR2: SEHNR, FQNEAQ (reference sequence). DNA for the CDR3: TGTGCCAGCAGCCGGCTAGGGGGGGGCTCCTACAATGAGCAGTACTTC. Its translation: CASSRLGGGSYNEQYF.

J is TRBJ2-5 and V is TRBV2, with D perhaps matching TRBD1 (5 bases). The CDR3 is made up of 13 amino acids. The germline V gene encodes CDR1 SNHLY and CDR2 FYNNEI. The V end lost 6 bases, the J end lost 2 bases, and 10 bases lay between the germline ends. CDR3 coding DNA: TGTGCCAGCAGGCAGGGCAGACAAGAGACCCAGTACTTC. Its protein is CASRQGRQETQYF.

The rearrangement uses TRBV5-1 and TRBJ2-2, with a weak D call TRBD1 (5 bases). The CDR3 runs to 15 residues. Germline assignment: CDR1 SGHRS and CDR2 YFSETQ. Trimming took off 2 bases at V and 6 bases at J, with 14 bases between the two ends. CDR3 region: CASSFQGKSSGELFF. CDR3 DNA sequence: TGCGCCAGCAGCTTCCAGGGAAAAAGTTCCGGGGAGCTGTTTTTT.

This clonotype was seen a few times. V is TRBV7-6 and J is TRBJ2-5, with TRBD2 matching 12 bases. CDR1 and CDR2 (germline): SGHVS, FNYEAQ. CDR3 length: 18 amino acids. Germline trimming cut 1 base from V and 6 bases from J; bases unmatched to any gene: 12. In nucleotides, the CDR3 is TGTGCCAGCAGCTTAGAGTTTGTGCTAGCGGGAGGGCCAAAGACCCAGTACTTC. Amino acid sequence: CASSLEFVLAGGPKTQYF.

V and J are TRBV9 and TRBJ1-1; 8 positions agree with TRBD1. The germline gives CDR1 SGDLS, CDR2 YYNGEE. The ends lost 5 bases at V and 3 bases at J; junction bases unmatched: 3. This CDR3 region has 13 residues. CDR3 DNA sequence: TGTGCCAGCAGTTCAGGGGGCCACACTGAAGCTTTCTTT. This sequence encodes CASSSGGHTEAFF.

The chain has TRBV2 and TRBJ2-7; D gene ambiguous. V lost 1 base, J lost 3 bases, and 7 bases lay in between. Germline values: CDR1 SNHLY, CDR2 FYNNEI. The CDR3 is made up of 13 amino acids. CDR3 residues: CASSEDVFYEQYF. CDR3 DNA sequence: TGTGCCAGCAGTGAAGACGTTTTCTACGAGCAGTACTTC.

The genes are TRBV29-1 and TRBJ2-2; 13 bases line up with TRBD2. This CDR3 comprises 14 residues. Germline CDR1 reads SQVTM; CDR2 reads ANQGSEA. Unmatched junction bases numbered 4, after V lost 6 bases and J lost 6 bases. The CDR3 spells CSVTSGRAAGELFF. CDR3 DNA: TGCAGCGTAACTAGCGGGAGGGCCGCCGGGGAGCTGTTTTTT.

CDR3 sequence reads: CSASSRSASTDTQYF. The CDR3 bases are TGCAGTGCTAGTAGCAGATCGGCTAGCACAGATACGCAGTATTTT. The chain employs TRBV20-1 and TRBJ2-3, with no clear D. Trimming cost V 3 bases and J 0 bases, with 13 bases left between them. The length of the CDR3 is 15 residues. Germline assignment: CDR1 DFQATT and CDR2 SNEGSKA (reference sequence).

Remarks on this clonotype: The junction does not match germline at one end; this may be a read error. The chain joins TRBV19 to TRBJ2-5, with 10 bases that match TRBD1. The germline CDR1 and CDR2 sequences are LNHDA and SQIVND (reference sequence). The CDR3 loop spans 14 amino acids. The CDR3 here is CASSNRDRGEAQYF. Written as DNA, the CDR3 is TGTGCCAGTAGTAACCGGGACAGGGGAGAGGCCCAGTACTTC.

Details on this clonotype: The junction shows a germline mismatch at one end, possibly a read error. CDR3 protein: CASSPQGLAGGGEQYF. Here the CDR3 DNA reads TGCGCCAGCAGCCCCCAGGGACTAGCGGGAGGTGGCGAGCAGTACTTC. The chain carries TRBV7-2 and TRBJ2-7; 15 nucleotides align to TRBD2. Germline lookup yields CDR1 SGHTA and CDR2 FQGNSA. The CDR3 runs to 16 residues.

This clonotype has just a few counts. The chain joins TRBV6-5 to TRBJ2-7; no reliable D call. Per the germline V gene, CDR1 is MNHEY and CDR2 is SVGAGI. Trimming cost V 4 bases and J 0 bases, with 7 bases left between them. The CDR3 is 13 residues long. For the CDR3, the DNA is TGTGCCAGCAGTTCCAGCGCCTCCTACGAGCAGTACTTC. It codes for CASSSSASYEQYF.

This clonotype was counted between two and nine times. The chain employs TRBV12-5 and TRBJ2-5; 9 nucleotides line up with TRBD2. Germline CDR1 LGHNT, CDR2 FRNRAP. Trimming took 4 bases from V and 5 from J; bases not matched to a gene: 11. The CDR3 covers 16 residues. The CDR3 DNA is TGTGCTAGTGGTTCCCGACTAGCGGACCCCCGGGAGACCCAGTACTTC. Its protein is CASGSRLADPRETQYF.

The genes are TRBV9 and TRBJ1-2; D is ambiguous. There are 14 residues in the CDR3. Per germline, CDR1 SGDLS and CDR2 YYNGEE. V was shortened by 3 bases and J by 2 bases, with 11 bases between the two germline ends. CDR3 in DNA: TGTGCCAGCAGCGCGGGATTGGAGAACTATGGCTACACCTTC. Its translation: CASSAGLENYGYTF.

The chain is built from TRBV12-3 or TRBV12-4 and TRBJ1-2; D may be TRBD1 (5 bases). The CDR3 consists of 12 residues. Trimming cost V 5 bases and J 8 bases, with 12 bases left between them. In DNA, the CDR3 is TGTGCCAGCAGTAAGGACACATGGGGCTACACCTTC. The encoded protein is CASSKDTWGYTF.

This clonotype has only a few counts. This chain links TRBV5-5 with TRBJ2-7; D not resolved. The V end lost 4 bases, the J end lost 0 bases, and 14 bases lay between the germline ends. This CDR3 has 15 amino acids. The germline V gene has CDR1 SGHKS and CDR2 YYEKEE (reference sequence). CDR3 in DNA: TGTGCCAGCAGCACCCCGGAGAGGCTCTCCTACGAGCAGTACTTC. This codes for CASSTPERLSYEQYF.

Points on this clonotype: One end of the junction fails to match germline, which may point to a read error. The chain uses TRBV7-9 and TRBJ2-5; TRBD2 aligns across 7 bases. This CDR3 has 12 amino acids. The germline V gene has CDR1 SEHNR and CDR2 FQNEAQ (reference sequence). CDR3 sequence reads: CASASGGQTQYF. As DNA, the CDR3 is TGCGCCAGCGCTAGCGGTGGGCAGACCCAGTACTTC.

The chain recombines TRBV10-3 with TRBJ1-6; 10 nucleotides match TRBD1. CDR1 is ENHRY, CDR2 SYGVKD, per germline. CDR3 length: 14 residues. Trimming took 6 bases from V and 10 from J; bases not matched to a gene: 6. CDR3 loop: CAIRGGQGNSPLHF. As DNA, the CDR3 is TGTGCCATCAGGGGGGGACAGGGGAACTCACCCCTCCACTTT.

The rearrangement links TRBV12-3 or TRBV12-4 to TRBJ2-7; TRBD1 matches 7 bases. Trimming took 5 bases from V and 5 from J; bases not matched to a gene: 9. CDR3 size: 14 residues. This CDR3 is CASSPKGGTDEQYF. The DNA of the CDR3 is TGTGCCAGCAGTCCGAAAGGGGGCACGGACGAGCAGTACTTC.

This clonotype was counted a few times. This chain joins TRBV5-4 and TRBJ2-7; the D gene could be TRBD1 or TRBD2 (5 bases each). V dropped 1 base and J dropped 0 bases, with 11 bases sitting between them. Per the germline V gene, CDR1 is SGHNT and CDR2 is YYREEE (reference sequence). The CDR3 sequence is 15 residues long. Here the CDR3 reads CASSLSGGRSYEQYF. The CDR3 DNA is TGTGCCAGCAGCTTGAGTGGGGGACGCTCCTACGAGCAGTACTTC.

This clonotype showed up just a few times. The chain combines TRBV10-3 with TRBJ1-4; 9 bases map to TRBD1. Germline CDR1 ENHRY, CDR2 SYGVKD. V lost 3 bases, J lost 11 bases, and 16 bases stayed unmatched. This CDR3 region has 17 residues. CDR3 DNA: TGTGCCATCAGTGAATCGGGCACGGCCGGACAGGGGAAGAAACTGTTTTTT. Protein: CAISESGTAGQGKKLFF.

CDR3 protein: CASSLRSGGGREKLFF. The DNA for the CDR3 is TGTGCCAGCAGCCTCAGGTCAGGGGGCGGTCGGGAAAAACTGTTTTTT. V is TRBV3-1 and J is TRBJ1-4; 8 nucleotides agree with TRBD1. This CDR3 is built from 16 residues. V was pared by 4 bases and J by 8 bases, with 12 bases of the junction left unmatched. Per the germline V gene, CDR1 is LGHDT and CDR2 is YNNKEL (reference sequence).

This clonotype was detected only once. The chain carries TRBV29-1 and TRBJ2-7; 12 bases match TRBD2. CDR1 is SQVTM and CDR2 is ANQGSEA in the germline V gene. Losses at the gene ends were 4 bases for V and 2 bases for J; bases not matched to a gene: 9. The CDR3 sequence is 16 residues long. The CDR3: CSVALRTSGTPYEQYF. CDR3 nucleotides: TGCAGCGTTGCGTTAAGGACTAGCGGGACCCCCTACGAGCAGTACTTC.

This clonotype turned up a few times. Relative to the germline gene, one junction end is altered; a read error may explain this. The J gene is TRBJ1-3, the V gene TRBV10-3, with D unclear. Germline-derived CDR1 and CDR2 are ENHRY and SYGVKD. The CDR3 spans 15 residues. In nucleotides, the CDR3 is TGTGCCAGCAGTCAGGAGAGACTCTCTGGAAACACCATATATTTT. Its protein product is CASSQERLSGNTIYF.

This clonotype was observed a few times. The chain uses TRBV7-2 and TRBJ1-1; D unclear. V was cut by 3 bases and J by 8 bases, with 1 base left in between. The CDR3 contains 9 residues. Germline values: CDR1 SGHTA, CDR2 FQGNSA. The chain's CDR3 is CASSLEAFF. The CDR3 nucleotides are TGTGCCAGCAGCTTGGAAGCTTTCTTT.

The V call is TRBV19, the J call TRBJ1-5, with TRBD1 identical over 8 bases. CDR1 is LNHDA and CDR2 is SQIVND in the germline V gene (reference sequence). V lost 6 bases and J lost 6; bases outside the gene matches: 10. The CDR3 has 15 amino acids. CDR3 DNA: TGTGCCAGTAGCCTCGACAGGGGTATCGGTCAGCCCCAGCATTTT. Translation: CASSLDRGIGQPQHF. Together with reference TRBV19 and TRBJ1-5, the CDR3 gives the full variable domain: DGGITQSPKYLFRKEGQNVTLSCEQNLNHDAMYWYRQDPGQGLRLIYYSQIVNDFQKGDIAEGYSVSREKKESFPLTVTSAQKNPTAFYLCASSLDRGIGQPQHFGDGTRLSIL.